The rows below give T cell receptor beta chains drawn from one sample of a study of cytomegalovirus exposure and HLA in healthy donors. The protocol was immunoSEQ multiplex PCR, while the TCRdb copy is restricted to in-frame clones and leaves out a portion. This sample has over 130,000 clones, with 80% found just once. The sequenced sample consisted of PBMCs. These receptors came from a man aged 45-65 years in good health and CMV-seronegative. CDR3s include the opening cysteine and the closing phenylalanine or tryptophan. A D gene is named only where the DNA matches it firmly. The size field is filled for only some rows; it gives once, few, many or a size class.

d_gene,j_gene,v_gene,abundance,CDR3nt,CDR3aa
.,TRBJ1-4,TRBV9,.,TGTGCCAGCAGCGCGGGCGAGGGCAGAGCTAATGAAAAACTGTTTTTT,CASSAGEGRANEKLFF
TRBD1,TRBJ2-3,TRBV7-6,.,TGTGCCAGCAGCCTACGACAGGGGAGAACAGATACGCAGTATTTT,CASSLRQGRTDTQYF
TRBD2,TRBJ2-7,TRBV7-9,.,TGTGCCAGCAGCTTAGCGGGAGGGAGCCACGAGCAGTACTTC,CASSLAGGSHEQYF
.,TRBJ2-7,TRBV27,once,TGTGCCAGCAGTTTAAGTGGAGGGAATTACTACGAGCAGTACTTC,CASSLSGGNYYEQYF
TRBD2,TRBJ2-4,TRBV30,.,TGTGCCTGGAGTACGGGGGGTAGCCAAAACATTCAGTACTTC,CAWSTGGSQNIQYF
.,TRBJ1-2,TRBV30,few,TGTGCCTGGACACATACAAACTATGGCTACACCTTC,CAWTHTNYGYTF
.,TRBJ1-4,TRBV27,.,TGTGCCAGCAGTTGGATGGCCTCGGACAATCGAAAACTGTTTTTT,CASSWMASDNRKLFF
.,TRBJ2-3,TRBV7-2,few,TGTGCCAGCAGCTTAGCTTTAATGGGGGCCGATACGCAGTATTTT,CASSLALMGADTQYF
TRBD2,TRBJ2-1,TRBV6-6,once,TGTGCCAGCAGTTACGGGGGGGGAAATGAGCAGTTCTTC,CASSYGGGNEQFF
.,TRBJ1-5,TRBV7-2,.,TGTGCCAGCAGCTTAGCCCGGGATCAGCCCCAGCATTTT,CASSLARDQPQHF
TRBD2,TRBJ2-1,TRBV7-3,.,TGTGCCAGCAGCTTAAAGCCAGCGGGACTGGATGAGCAGTTCTTC,CASSLKPAGLDEQFF
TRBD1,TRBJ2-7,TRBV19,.,TGTGCCAGTAGTGGGACAGGGCCCTACGAGCAGTACTTC,CASSGTGPYEQYF
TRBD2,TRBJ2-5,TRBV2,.,TGTGCCAGCGGGAGGGCTGGAGAGACCCAGTACTTC,CASGRAGETQYF
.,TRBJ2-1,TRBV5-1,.,TGCGCCAGCAGCTTGGTCGCTAGGGGCAATGAGCAGTTCTTC,CASSLVARGNEQFF
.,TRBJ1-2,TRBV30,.,TGTGCCTCACCGGGACTCCTACCCTACCTATATGGCTACACCTTC,CASPGLLPYLYGYTF
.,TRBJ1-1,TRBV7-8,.,TGTGCCAGCAGCTTAGGGCAGGGGATTGAAGCTTTCTTT,CASSLGQGIEAFF
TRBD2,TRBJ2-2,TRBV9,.,TGTGCCAGCAGCCTGACTAGCCTTAACACCGGGGAGCTGTTTTTT,CASSLTSLNTGELFF
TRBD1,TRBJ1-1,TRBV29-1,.,TGCAGCGGTTGGGACAGTGAAGCTTTCTTT,CSGWDSEAFF
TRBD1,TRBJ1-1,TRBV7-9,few,TGTGCCAGCAGCTCGAGGCAGGGGGTCGGAAACACTGAAGCTTTCTTT,CASSSRQGVGNTEAFF
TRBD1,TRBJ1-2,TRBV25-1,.,TGTGCCAGCAAAGGAACAGGGGTTGGCTACACCTTC,CASKGTGVGYTF
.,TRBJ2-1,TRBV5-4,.,TGTGCCAGCAGCTTAAACTACTACAATGAGCAGTTCTTC,CASSLNYYNEQFF
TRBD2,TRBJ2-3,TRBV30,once,TGTGCCTGGAGTGTATCCGGGAGGCGAGATACGCAGTATTTT,CAWSVSGRRDTQYF
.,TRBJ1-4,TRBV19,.,TGTGCCAGTAACGGGGGTACGAATGAAAAACTGTTTTTT,CASNGGTNEKLFF
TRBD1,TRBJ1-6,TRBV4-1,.,TGCGCCAGCAGCCAAGTCGCTTTTAGGGGGCACCAGGGTGATTCACCCCTCCACTTT,CASSQVAFRGHQGDSPLHF
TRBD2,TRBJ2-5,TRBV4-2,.,TGTGCCAGCAGCCAAGAGTACTGGGCTAGCGGGAGCGAGGAGACCCAGTACTTC,CASSQEYWASGSEETQYF
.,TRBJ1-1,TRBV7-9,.,TGTGCCAGCAGTTCACTTAGGACAGCTACCTTGAACACTGAAGCTTTCTTT,CASSSLRTATLNTEAFF
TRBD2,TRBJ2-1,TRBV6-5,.,TGTGCCAGCAGTTACCTCGGGACTAGGTCCTACAATGAGCAGTTCTTC,CASSYLGTRSYNEQFF
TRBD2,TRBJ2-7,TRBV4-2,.,TGTGCCAGCAGCCTCCTCTTAGGGGGAACCGGGACTAGCGGATACGAGCAGTACTTC,CASSLLLGGTGTSGYEQYF
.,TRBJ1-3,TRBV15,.,TGTGCCACCAGCAGAGAGGACACTGGAAACACCATATATTTT,CATSREDTGNTIYF
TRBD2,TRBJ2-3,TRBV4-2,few,TGTGCCAGCAGCCAAGCCTCCGGGACTAGAGACACAGATACGCAGTATTTT,CASSQASGTRDTDTQYF
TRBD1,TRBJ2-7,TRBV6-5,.,TGTGCCAGCAGTCGTACAGGGGGTACGACCTACGAGCAGTACTTC,CASSRTGGTTYEQYF
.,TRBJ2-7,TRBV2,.,TGTGCCAGCAGTGAAGACTTACAGGGTGACAGCGAGCAGTACTTC,CASSEDLQGDSEQYF
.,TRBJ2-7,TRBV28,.,TGTGCCAGCAGTTTGAACAGGCCTTTTGAGCAGTACTTC,CASSLNRPFEQYF
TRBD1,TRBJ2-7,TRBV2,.,TGTGCCAGCACCATAAGTAGGACAGGGGGCAACGAGCAGTACTTC,CASTISRTGGNEQYF